These 29 T cell receptor beta chains were all obtained from the same sample, sequenced in a study of blood T cells in healthy people across ages. The authors ran a second PCR of roughly 7 to 11 cycles using a sample-barcoded 5' primer and a J-beta primer mix. TCRdb ran MiXCR on the 5' RACE reads and lists one entry per CDR3 protein. Of fewer than 1,200,000 distinct CDR3 sequences in the sample, under 30% were seen once. These records were also assigned to another study, of T cells of mothers and their children.

Sequences were obtained from blood. The source of these receptors is a girl aged 2-10 years in good health.

The J gene is TRBJ2-1, the V gene TRBV20-1; D possibly corresponds to TRBD2 (6 bases). This CDR3 contains 14 residues. The germline gives CDR1 DFQATT, CDR2 SNEGSKA (reference sequence). V was shortened by 3 bases and J by 6 bases, with 15 bases between the two germline ends. This chain's CDR3 is CSASSMGLRNEQFF. Here the CDR3 DNA reads TGCAGTGCTAGTTCGATGGGACTCCGCAATGAGCAGTTCTTC.

The chain couples TRBV5-1 to TRBJ1-1, with D uncertain. Trimming pared 0 bases from V and 4 bases from J, leaving 10 bases between. Germline V CDR1 and CDR2: SGHRS, YFSETQ. CDR3 length: 14 amino acids. In DNA form, the CDR3 reads TGCGCCAGCAGCTTGGCGGGGTTGAGCACTGAAGCTTTCTTT. Translated: CASSLAGLSTEAFF.

The chain uses TRBV18 and TRBJ2-5; D may be TRBD2 (5 bases). From germline, CDR1 is KGHSH and CDR2 LQKENI. The CDR3 runs to 16 residues. Trimming took 8 bases from V and 0 from J, leaving 19 bases between them. The CDR3 nucleotides read TGTGCCAGCAGCGTAGGTAGCGCAACGTACCAAGAGACCCAGTACTTC. It translates to CASSVGSATYQETQYF.

The rearrangement uses TRBV3-1 and TRBJ2-5; TRBD2 matches at 7 bases. Germline-derived CDR1 and CDR2 are LGHDT and YNNKEL (reference sequence). This CDR3 has 15 amino acids. With V trimmed by 0 bases and J by 6 bases, 7 bases remained unmatched. DNA for the CDR3: TGTGCCAGCAGCCAAGATTGGTCGGGAGGAAAGACCCAGTACTTC. It is translated as CASSQDWSGGKTQYF.

This clonotype turned up a few times. The genes are TRBV27 and TRBJ2-3; D not certain. V lost 6 bases to trimming and J lost 5 bases, with 18 bases between them. The germline CDR1 and CDR2 sequences are MNHEY and SMNVEV (reference sequence). There are 15 residues in the CDR3. CDR3 sequence reads: CASSSLGLGLDTQYF. The CDR3 coding sequence is TGTGCCAGCAGCTCTCTAGGGTTGGGTCTAGATACGCAGTATTTT.

This clonotype has more than one count but fewer than ten. The rearrangement uses TRBV4-2 and TRBJ2-7; D is ambiguous. Germline CDR1 is LGHNA and CDR2 is YNFKEQ. V lost 4 bases, J lost 5 bases, and 15 bases lay in between. This CDR3 contains 14 residues. The CDR3 region has the DNA TGTGCCAGCAGCCCTCTCTCAGAGGTACACGAGCAGTACTTC. It specifies CASSPLSEVHEQYF.

Only a few counts were recorded for this clonotype. This chain joins TRBV21-1 and TRBJ2-1; TRBD1, the D gene given by the table, was not confirmed from the DNA. TRBV21-1 is described as a pseudogene. CDR3 length equals 18 residues. The CDR3 sequence is CASNVKGGGTALYNEQFF. Written as DNA, the CDR3 is TGTGCCAGCAATGTCAAAGGTGGCGGGACAGCCCTTTACAATGAGCAGTTCTTC.

This clonotype came up a few times. The chain links TRBV7-2 to TRBJ1-2; tentatively, D is TRBD1 (6 bases). Germline lookup yields CDR1 SGHTA and CDR2 FQGNSA. The CDR3 covers 16 residues. The germline V and J ends were trimmed by 1 base and 4 bases, with 16 bases remaining between them. The CDR3 spells CASSLGTALSIYGYTF. In DNA, the CDR3 is TGTGCCAGCAGCTTAGGGACAGCCCTTTCTATCTATGGCTACACCTTC.

The genes are TRBV20-1 and TRBJ2-1, with TRBD2 matching over 8 bases. This CDR3 region has 13 residues. The germline V gene has CDR1 DFQATT and CDR2 SNEGSKA (reference sequence). The CDR3 region is CRPSGLGGNEQFF. The CDR3 nucleotides are TGCAGACCTAGCGGGCTGGGAGGGAATGAGCAGTTCTTC.

The rearrangement joins TRBV3-1 to TRBJ2-3, with 9 positions matching TRBD2. CDR3 length equals 20 residues. The germline CDR1 and CDR2 sequences are LGHDT and YNNKEL (reference sequence). Germline trimming cut 0 bases from V and 4 bases from J; bases unmatched to any gene: 17. The CDR3, as DNA: TGTGCCAGCAGCCAAGAAGGTATCGCGGGAGGGCCGGAGATGCCAGATACGCAGTATTTT. Translation: CASSQEGIAGGPEMPDTQYF.

This clonotype occurred a few times. This sequence joins TRBV5-1 and TRBJ1-5, with 8 bases lining up with TRBD1. The V gene's germline CDR1 is SGHRS and CDR2 YFSETQ. Trimming removed 0 bases from V and 5 bases from J; junction bases left unmatched: 4. The CDR3 is made up of 15 amino acids. The DNA of the CDR3 is TGCGCCAGCAGCTTGGAGGGGACAGGACATCAGCCCCAGCATTTT. This translates into CASSLEGTGHQPQHF.

The V and J genes are TRBV2 and TRBJ2-1, with D hard to call. V was trimmed by 3 bases and J by 3 bases, leaving 12 bases between them. The CDR3 contains 15 residues. Germline CDR1 and CDR2: SNHLY and FYNNEI. This CDR3 is CASSEEQNLYNEQFF. Here the CDR3 DNA reads TGTGCCAGCAGTGAGGAACAGAACCTCTACAATGAGCAGTTCTTC.

In its sample, this clonotype was seen a few times. Germline is not matched at one junction end, which may reflect a read error. V gene TRBV12-3 or TRBV12-4 combines with J gene TRBJ2-7; no firm D call. CDR3 length equals 11 residues. DNA of the CDR3: TGTGCCAGCAGCCGGTTAGGGATCCCTACTTTC. It yields the protein CASSRLGIPTF.

This clonotype appeared a few times. The chain carries TRBV4-1 and TRBJ2-2, with unresolved D. The V gene lost 1 base and the J gene lost 0 bases, with 6 bases spanning the gap. The CDR3 runs 15 residues. Germline V gene lookup returns CDR1 MGHRA and CDR2 YSYEKL. CDR3 sequence: CASSQAGSNTGELFF. The CDR3 DNA sequence: TGCGCCAGCAGCCAAGCAGGTTCGAACACCGGGGAGCTGTTTTTT.

The gene calls are TRBV28 and TRBJ2-5; 8 bases agree with TRBD1. V was clipped by 4 bases and J by 3 bases; unmatched bases: 4. CDR1 is MDHEN and CDR2 is SYDVKM in the germline V gene. The CDR3 is 14 residues long. CDR3 residues: CASSSQTGEETQYF. The DNA of the CDR3 is TGTGCCAGCAGTTCTCAGACAGGGGAAGAGACCCAGTACTTC. The full variable domain, completed using reference TRBV28 and TRBJ2-5, is DVKVTQSSRYLVKRTGEKVFLECVQDMDHENMFWYRQDPGLGLRLIYFSYDVKMKEKGDIPEGYSVSREKKERFSLILESASTNQTSMYLCASSSQTGEETQYFGPGTRLLVL.

The chain uses TRBV7-2 and TRBJ2-4, with D maybe TRBD1 (6 bases). CDR1 is SGHTA, CDR2 FQGNSA, per germline. The CDR3 consists of 16 residues. V was pared by 1 base and J by 8 bases, with 18 bases between. In nucleotides, the CDR3 is TGTGCCAGCAGCTTAGTGCAGGGGTTTTATGCGGACATTCAGTACTTC. It specifies CASSLVQGFYADIQYF.

The CDR3 loop reads CSVEDPGEDTQYF. CDR3 sequence (DNA): TGCAGCGTTGAAGATCCAGGGGAAGATACGCAGTATTTT. The chain carries TRBV29-1 and TRBJ2-3; perhaps TRBD1 as D (6 bases). The germline CDR1 and CDR2 sequences are SQVTM and ANQGSEA. Trimming shortened V by 0 bases and J by 5 bases, and 9 bases separated the two germline ends. The CDR3 totals 13 residues.

On this clonotype itself: A junction boundary mismatches the germline segment, possibly from a read error. The chain has TRBV9 and TRBJ2-1, with D possibly being TRBD2 (5 bases). There are 13 residues in the CDR3. Germline V lookup: CDR1 SGDLS, CDR2 YYNGEE. CDR3 coding DNA: TGTGCCAGCAGGGGAGAGTCCTACAATGAGCGGTTCTTC. Translated: CASRGESYNERFF.

This chain joins TRBV5-1 and TRBJ1-4, with unresolved D. The CDR3 length is 15 residues. With 7 bases removed from V and 7 bases from J, the gap between germline ends came to 20 bases. Germline CDR1 reads SGHRS; CDR2 reads YFSETQ. This CDR3 is CASRTSGSSPEKLFF. CDR3 bases: TGCGCCAGCCGAACTTCCGGGTCGTCCCCTGAAAAACTGTTTTTT.

This clonotype was seen more than once but under ten times. The chain carries TRBV29-1 and TRBJ2-5; no firm D call. Germline V gene data show CDR1 as SQVTM and CDR2 as ANQGSEA. The CDR3 runs to 12 residues. The CDR3 DNA reads as TGCAGTCTCACCTACGGGCCGGAGACCCAGTACTTC. As protein: CSLTYGPETQYF.

This clonotype was detected only a few times. CDR3 protein: CSVEVASPQETQYF. Here the CDR3 DNA reads TGCAGCGTTGAGGTCGCGTCCCCCCAAGAGACCCAGTACTTC. The gene calls are TRBV29-1 and TRBJ2-5, with D hard to call. The CDR3 runs to 14 residues. Deletions cut 3 bases from V and 1 base from J, with 12 bases between. The germline gives CDR1 SQVTM, CDR2 ANQGSEA.

In this sample, this clonotype turned up many times. This chain uses TRBV12-3 or TRBV12-4 with TRBJ1-1; 7 bases are shared with TRBD1. The J segment lost 1 base and the V segment lost 6 bases, leaving 2 bases of the junction unmatched. The CDR3 runs to 13 residues. This chain's CDR3 is CASSRQGNTEAFF. For the CDR3, the DNA is TGTGCCAGCAGCCGACAGGGGAACACTGAAGCTTTCTTT.

This chain links TRBV12-3 or TRBV12-4 with TRBJ1-5, with 8 positions matching TRBD1. The CDR3 length is 16 residues. The V segment lost 6 bases and the J segment 8 bases; nucleotides outside the gene matches: 15. The CDR3 loop is CASSRHDRGVREPQHF. The DNA for the CDR3 is TGTGCCAGCAGCCGACACGACAGGGGCGTCAGGGAGCCCCAGCATTTT.

This clonotype was counted a few times. The chain combines TRBV4-3 with TRBJ1-4; 7 bases align to TRBD1. CDR3 length equals 14 residues. The V segment lost 3 bases and the J segment 6 bases; nucleotides outside the gene matches: 4. Germline V CDR1 and CDR2: LGHNA, YSLEER. In nucleotides, the CDR3 is TGCGCCAGCAGCCACGGGACAGCGTATGAAAAACTGTTTTTT. This encodes CASSHGTAYEKLFF.

The CDR3 region has the DNA TGCAGCGTTAGGAACAATGAAAAACTGTTTTTT. Protein product: CSVRNNEKLFF. This chain connects TRBV29-1 to TRBJ1-4; the D is unclear. Trimming shortened V by 5 bases and J by 5 bases, and 6 bases separated the two germline ends. The CDR3 is 11 amino acids. Germline V gene data show CDR1 as SQVTM and CDR2 as ANQGSEA.

This clonotype was seen a few times. This chain joins TRBV29-1 and TRBJ1-1; unclear D gene. The CDR3 runs to 13 residues. Germline-derived CDR1 and CDR2 are SQVTM and ANQGSEA. The V and J ends lost 0 bases and 5 bases respectively, with 10 bases between them. The CDR3 bases are TGCAGCGTTGAAGAAATTATGCGGACTGAAGCTTTCTTT. Translating it yields CSVEEIMRTEAFF.

This clonotype was found a few times. The rearrangement joins TRBV7-6 to TRBJ1-2, with D possibly TRBD1 on 5 matching bases. The CDR3 covers 13 residues. V lost 4 bases, J lost 6 bases, and 12 bases lay in between. Germline-derived CDR1 and CDR2 are SGHVS and FNYEAQ. CDR3 nucleotides: TGTGCCAGCAGCTCCCCCACAGGAAATGGCTACACCTTC. It yields the protein CASSSPTGNGYTF.

This clonotype was seen a few times. The rearrangement joins TRBV7-8 to TRBJ2-7; 13 nucleotides line up with TRBD2. This CDR3 is built from 17 residues. J gave up 3 bases and V 4 bases, and 9 bases lay outside the gene matches. Germline V gives CDR1 SGHVS, CDR2 FQNEAQ. CDR3 sequence: CASSSRLAGGSYYEQYF. DNA for the CDR3: TGTGCCAGCAGCTCACGACTAGCGGGGGGCTCATACTACGAGCAGTACTTC.

The table lists this clonotype with a few counts. Compared with germline, one end of the junction differs, possibly owing to a read error. This chain links TRBV5-1 with TRBJ2-1; a possible D gene is TRBD2 (5 bases). This CDR3 region has 15 residues. Looked up from germline, CDR1 is SGHRS and CDR2 is YFSETQ. The CDR3 coding sequence is TGCGCCAGCAGCTTGGGTCCTAGCTCCTACGATGAGCAGTTCTTC. It is translated as CASSLGPSSYDEQFF.